This is a list of T cell receptor beta chains from one sample in a study of T-cell memory formation after mild COVID-19. Via MiXCR, TCRdb re-called the 5' RACE reads, giving one row per CDR3 protein. Of under 450,000 distinct CDR3 sequences listed, less than 25% are singletons. What was sequenced was PBMCs or a T cell subset sorted from them (not recorded which). The receptor source for this set is a man between 18 and 35 years old who had mild COVID-19 (a few samples of this study predate the infection). Cell type and time point are not known. CDR3s include the opening cysteine and the closing phenylalanine or tryptophan. Each record gives: J gene, V gene, CDR3 protein.

TRBJ1-1	TRBV5-5	CASSLHRDSRTEAFF
TRBJ2-7	TRBV7-9	CASSYQLGYYEQYF
TRBJ2-5	TRBV10-3	CAIKNGFQEAQYF
TRBJ1-2	TRBV7-6	CASSAGTDYGYTF
TRBJ2-7	TRBV29-1	CSVPGPYEQYF
TRBJ1-1	TRBV19	CASSMGATEAFF
TRBJ1-5	TRBV12-3/TRBV12-4	CASSFDRDGNQPQHF
TRBJ2-7	TRBV6-1	CASTEVGTPLIVYEQYF
TRBJ2-5	TRBV5-4	CASSAGEQETQYF
TRBJ1-5	TRBV19	CASSIGQGASQPQHF
TRBJ1-4	TRBV25-1	CASSTSTGWNEKLFF
TRBJ2-1	TRBV27	CASSRGPLSGEQFF
TRBJ1-5	TRBV21-1	CASSKAGTGCGQPQHF
TRBJ1-1	TRBV27	CASSVRTSDTEAFF
TRBJ2-3	TRBV3-1	CASSQAGRSYTDTQYF
TRBJ2-3	TRBV5-1	CASSLLAGAPTDTQYF
TRBJ1-4	TRBV3-1	CASSHSTGVNEKLFF
TRBJ2-1	TRBV11-1	CASSPDPTNSYNEQFF
TRBJ2-3	TRBV11-2	CASSPRVLPGDTQYF
TRBJ1-2	TRBV9	CASRPDRNYGYTF
TRBJ2-2	TRBV5-6	CASSLGGAGGTGELFF
TRBJ1-2	TRBV4-1	CASSQAYAYGYTF
TRBJ2-3	TRBV10-3	CAILSGGSDTQYF
TRBJ2-4	TRBV7-2	CASSLAGKNIQYF
TRBJ2-1	TRBV5-1	CASSINNRVNEQFF
TRBJ2-2	TRBV5-1	CASSLADTGELFF
TRBJ1-2	TRBV21-1	CASSPRAGGEGYTF
TRBJ1-1	TRBV6-5	CASSLTGLTEAFF
TRBJ2-2	TRBV4-1	CASSQGAGNTGELFF
TRBJ1-1	TRBV7-3	CASRQGKNTEAFF
TRBJ2-2	TRBV6-1	CASSERWTTGELFF
TRBJ1-2	TRBV4-1	CASSQAAGTQGYGYTF
TRBJ2-7	TRBV7-9	CASSLPGQGIYEQYF